These T cell receptor beta chains were read from a single sample in a study of response to subunit inactivated influenza vaccine. TCRdb recomputed calls from the RT-PCR reads with MiXCR, one row per CDR3 protein. The table includes around 710,000 distinct CDR3 sequences, approximately 15% detected once. Material: PBMCs from blood, obtained approximately 15 days before vaccination. The receptors stem from a man aged 45-65 years who received an inactivated influenza vaccine. The CDR3 runs from the conserved cysteine through the conserved F or W. The D gene is left open where the match is weak. A row's size may be missing; if present it is once, few, many or a size class.

TRBJ2-7 | . | TRBD1 | TRBV20-1 | TGCAGTGTAGGACAGGGTCGGTACGAGCAGTACTTC | CSVGQGRYEQYF
TRBJ2-7 | few | TRBD1 | TRBV4-1 | TGCGCCAGCAGCCACCGGACAGGGAACTACGAGCAGTACTTC | CASSHRTGNYEQYF
TRBJ1-5 | many | . | TRBV24-1 | TGTGCCACCAGTGATTGGAGGACAGGCAATCAGCCCCAGCATTTT | CATSDWRTGNQPQHF
TRBJ2-1 | few | . | TRBV30 | TGTGCCTGGAGTTCGGGGCGCCTCTCCTACAATGAGCAGTTCTTC | CAWSSGRLSYNEQFF
TRBJ2-2 | . | . | TRBV7-9 | TGTGCCAGCAGCTTAAGAGGTACCTTCGGGGAGCTGTTTTTT | CASSLRGTFGELFF
TRBJ1-1 | few | . | TRBV3-1 | TGTGCCACCTCGTTCCAGGGGAACACTGAAGCTTTCTTT | CATSFQGNTEAFF
TRBJ2-7 | few | TRBD1 | TRBV28 | TGTGCCAGCAGTGTCCGGGACAGGGGCTCCTACGAGCAGTACTTC | CASSVRDRGSYEQYF
TRBJ2-1 | many | . | TRBV10-3 | TGTGCCATCAGTAAACAGGGATCTCACAATGAGCAGTTCTTC | CAISKQGSHNEQFF
TRBJ2-3 | few | . | TRBV27 | TGTGCCAGCAGACCTCCTGGCGGACTTAGGGTAGATACGCAGTATTTT | CASRPPGGLRVDTQYF
TRBJ2-3 | . | TRBD2 | TRBV12-3/TRBV12-4 | TGTGCCAGCAGTCCTCAGCGGGGCCCCTCCACAGATACGCAGTATTTT | CASSPQRGPSTDTQYF
TRBJ2-1 | few | . | TRBV6-1 | TGTGCCAGCAGTGGCAACAGTGTCCCTTACAATGAGCAGTTCTTC | CASSGNSVPYNEQFF
TRBJ1-1 | few | TRBD1 | TRBV29-1 | TGCAGCGTTGGAGGGGGCACTAAAGCTTTCTTT | CSVGGGTKAFF
TRBJ2-2 | few | . | TRBV20-1 | TGCAGTGCTAGATACCGGGAGACTCTAAACACCGGGGAGCTGTTTTTT | CSARYRETLNTGELFF
TRBJ1-1 | . | . | TRBV2 | TGTGCCAGCAGTGATGAGATCAACACTGAAGCTTTCTTT | CASSDEINTEAFF
TRBJ2-4 | many | . | TRBV12-3/TRBV12-4 | TGTGCCAGCAGACTCGGTGGGTCTGGAAACATTCAGTACTTC | CASRLGGSGNIQYF
TRBJ2-7 | . | . | TRBV6-2/TRBV6-3 | TGTGCCAGCAGTTACCCCCTAGTTGTTGGTTTCAAAAGAGCCGAGCAGTACTTC | CASSYPLVVGFKRAEQYF
TRBJ2-1 | few | TRBD2 | TRBV28 | TGTGCCAGCAGCCGACTAGCGGGAGCAAATGAGCAGTTCTTC | CASSRLAGANEQFF
TRBJ2-7 | . | . | TRBV25-1 | TGTGCCAGCGCCAAGTTCGAACCCTACGAGCAGTACTTC | CASAKFEPYEQYF
TRBJ1-5 | . | . | TRBV6-2/TRBV6-3 | TGTGCCACCAGTCGGACATCGAAGGGCAATCAGCCCCAGCATTTT | CATSRTSKGNQPQHF
TRBJ2-3 | few | . | TRBV10-3 | TGTGCCATCAGTGATTCCAATCTAGCGACCTTAAGCACAGATACGCAGTATTTT | CAISDSNLATLSTDTQYF